This is a list of T cell receptor beta chains from one sample in a study of lymphopenia after photon versus proton radiotherapy. TCRdb keeps only in-frame clones here, not all; method: immunoSEQ multiplex PCR. The table includes roughly 76,000 clones, 85% to 95% detected once. The sample was peripheral blood, taken from a patient treated with photon-based radiotherapy. The receptors derive from a woman aged 40 to 50 with cholangiocarcinoma. The CDR3 runs from the conserved cysteine through the conserved F or W. A D gene is named only where the DNA matches it firmly. Some rows have no size entry. The others give once, few or many, or a class for an expanded clone.

clone_size: once
v_call: TRBV5-1
j_call: TRBJ2-3
d_call: .
cdr3_nt: TGCGCCAGCAGCTTGGGCCAATCAGCGAGCACAGATACGCAGTATTTT
cdr3_aa: CASSLGQSASTDTQYF

clone_size: once
v_call: TRBV19
j_call: TRBJ2-1
d_call: .
cdr3_nt: TGTGCCAGTAGTATAAGAGGGGGGGCCTACAATGAGCAGTTCTTC
cdr3_aa: CASSIRGGAYNEQFF

clone_size: .
v_call: TRBV30
j_call: TRBJ1-1
d_call: TRBD1
cdr3_nt: TGTGCCTGGAGTCCAGGGGGGATGAACACTGAAGCTTTCTTT
cdr3_aa: CAWSPGGMNTEAFF

clone_size: few
v_call: TRBV5-1
j_call: TRBJ1-2
d_call: TRBD1
cdr3_nt: TGCGCCAGCAGCGGACAGGGTGACTATGGCTACACCTTC
cdr3_aa: CASSGQGDYGYTF

clone_size: .
v_call: TRBV28
j_call: TRBJ2-5
d_call: TRBD1
cdr3_nt: TGTGCCGGCCCTCGGGACAGGGAAGAGACCCAGTACTTC
cdr3_aa: CAGPRDREETQYF

clone_size: .
v_call: TRBV7-9
j_call: TRBJ2-5
d_call: TRBD1
cdr3_nt: TGTGCCAGCAGCCCCGACAGGGCGGGAGAGACCCAGTACTTC
cdr3_aa: CASSPDRAGETQYF

clone_size: .
v_call: TRBV28
j_call: TRBJ1-5
d_call: .
cdr3_nt: TGTGCCAGCAGTAACCCAGGTATGGGTCAGCCCCAGCATTTT
cdr3_aa: CASSNPGMGQPQHF

clone_size: .
v_call: TRBV4-1
j_call: TRBJ1-2
d_call: TRBD1
cdr3_nt: TGCGCCAGCAGCCAAACAGGGGGCTATGGCTACACCTTC
cdr3_aa: CASSQTGGYGYTF

clone_size: .
v_call: TRBV5-1
j_call: TRBJ2-5
d_call: .
cdr3_nt: TGCGCCAGCACCCCCGCTGGGGGCGGGGAACAAGAGACCCAGTACTTC
cdr3_aa: CASTPAGGGEQETQYF

clone_size: .
v_call: TRBV2
j_call: TRBJ2-5
d_call: .
cdr3_nt: TGTGCCAGCAGCCGCCTTGGGGTCGACGAGACCCAGTACTTC
cdr3_aa: CASSRLGVDETQYF

clone_size: .
v_call: TRBV28
j_call: TRBJ2-1
d_call: .
cdr3_nt: TGTGCCAGCCGGAAGGGGTACTACAATGAGCAGTTCTTC
cdr3_aa: CASRKGYYNEQFF

clone_size: .
v_call: TRBV5-6
j_call: TRBJ1-2
d_call: .
cdr3_nt: TGTGCCAGCAGCCTGGAGGGCGGAGCCTATGGCTACACCTTC
cdr3_aa: CASSLEGGAYGYTF

clone_size: once
v_call: TRBV7-9
j_call: TRBJ1-6
d_call: .
cdr3_nt: TGTGCCAGCAGCTTGGACCTCACAGGCAAATCACCCCTCCACTTT
cdr3_aa: CASSLDLTGKSPLHF

clone_size: .
v_call: TRBV5-1
j_call: TRBJ2-4
d_call: .
cdr3_nt: TGCGCCAGCAGCTTGGAACTAGCCAAAAACATTCAGTACTTC
cdr3_aa: CASSLELAKNIQYF

clone_size: .
v_call: TRBV27
j_call: TRBJ1-2
d_call: TRBD1
cdr3_nt: TGTGCCAGCAGTCCTACCCCACAGGGGGCGAACGGCTACACCTTC
cdr3_aa: CASSPTPQGANGYTF

clone_size: .
v_call: TRBV20-1
j_call: TRBJ2-1
d_call: .
cdr3_nt: TGCAGTGCCAAGCCTTTCCATGAGCAGTTCTTC
cdr3_aa: CSAKPFHEQFF

clone_size: .
v_call: TRBV30
j_call: TRBJ2-7
d_call: .
cdr3_nt: TGTGCCTGGAGGGCCCCGGGTCGAGGATACGAGCAGTACTTC
cdr3_aa: CAWRAPGRGYEQYF

clone_size: .
v_call: TRBV7-2
j_call: TRBJ1-3
d_call: TRBD1
cdr3_nt: TGTGCCAGCAGCTTCTACAGGGGCAGCGGAAACACCATATATTTT
cdr3_aa: CASSFYRGSGNTIYF

clone_size: .
v_call: TRBV7-2
j_call: TRBJ1-1
d_call: .
cdr3_nt: TGTGCCAGCAGAGTGGTGACCCGGGGCACTGAAGCTTTCTTT
cdr3_aa: CASRVVTRGTEAFF

clone_size: .
v_call: TRBV6-5
j_call: TRBJ2-5
d_call: .
cdr3_nt: TGTGCCAGCAGTTACTCGATGGCAGGAGGGGGTTGGACCCAGTACTTC
cdr3_aa: CASSYSMAGGGWTQYF

clone_size: .
v_call: TRBV7-2
j_call: TRBJ1-1
d_call: .
cdr3_nt: TGTGCCAGCAGCACCCGAGGAGTCACTGAAGCTTTCTTT
cdr3_aa: CASSTRGVTEAFF

clone_size: few
v_call: TRBV28
j_call: TRBJ2-6
d_call: .
cdr3_nt: TGTGCCAGCAGTTCACGGGCTGGGGCCAACGTCCTGACTTTC
cdr3_aa: CASSSRAGANVLTF

clone_size: .
v_call: TRBV19
j_call: TRBJ1-1
d_call: .
cdr3_nt: TGTGCCAGTAGTCCCCGAAGAACTGAAGCTTTCTTT
cdr3_aa: CASSPRRTEAFF

clone_size: .
v_call: TRBV4-3
j_call: TRBJ2-7
d_call: TRBD2
cdr3_nt: TGCGCCAGCAGCCAGGATATAGCGGGAGCCCCCTACGAGCAGTACTTC
cdr3_aa: CASSQDIAGAPYEQYF

clone_size: .
v_call: TRBV27
j_call: TRBJ1-2
d_call: TRBD1
cdr3_nt: TGTGCCAGCAGTCCCTTACAGGGGGCGACCTATGGCTACACCTTC
cdr3_aa: CASSPLQGATYGYTF

clone_size: .
v_call: TRBV29-1
j_call: TRBJ2-5
d_call: .
cdr3_nt: TGCAGCGTTTCACTCACAGGGAGGTCAGAGACCCAGTACTTC
cdr3_aa: CSVSLTGRSETQYF

clone_size: .
v_call: TRBV6-1
j_call: TRBJ2-7
d_call: TRBD1
cdr3_nt: TGTGCCAGCAGTGGACCCAGGGGGCTATCACCCTACGAGCAGTACTTC
cdr3_aa: CASSGPRGLSPYEQYF

clone_size: .
v_call: TRBV11-2
j_call: TRBJ1-1
d_call: .
cdr3_nt: TGTGCCAGCAGCTTAGAGTTTAGGATCACTGAAGCTTTCTTT
cdr3_aa: CASSLEFRITEAFF

clone_size: .
v_call: TRBV5-4
j_call: TRBJ2-7
d_call: TRBD2
cdr3_nt: TGTGCCAGCAGCGCACGGACTAGCGGGGGCGATAGCTCCTACGAGCAGTACTTC
cdr3_aa: CASSARTSGGDSSYEQYF

clone_size: .
v_call: TRBV18
j_call: TRBJ2-5
d_call: TRBD1
cdr3_nt: TGTGCCAGCTCCCTCTTGGGGAGACAGGGCATCCAAGAGACCCAGTACTTC
cdr3_aa: CASSLLGRQGIQETQYF

clone_size: .
v_call: TRBV5-3
j_call: TRBJ1-4
d_call: .
cdr3_nt: TGTCCCCGAGGAGGCGAAAAACTGTTTTTT
cdr3_aa: CPRGGEKLFF

clone_size: .
v_call: TRBV6-5
j_call: TRBJ2-7
d_call: TRBD2
cdr3_nt: TGTGCCAGCTTTGGGACTATGAGCGAGCAGTACTTC
cdr3_aa: CASFGTMSEQYF

clone_size: .
v_call: TRBV7-8
j_call: TRBJ2-7
d_call: TRBD1
cdr3_nt: TGTGCTGGGGGGACAGGGACCTACGAGCAGTACTTC
cdr3_aa: CAGGTGTYEQYF

clone_size: .
v_call: TRBV14
j_call: TRBJ2-3
d_call: TRBD2
cdr3_nt: TGTGCCAGCAGTCGACTAGCGGTTACTAGCACAGATACGCAGTATTTT
cdr3_aa: CASSRLAVTSTDTQYF

clone_size: .
v_call: TRBV6-5
j_call: TRBJ2-3
d_call: .
cdr3_nt: TGTGCCAGCAGTCGAAACCGCCAGACAGATACGCAGTATTTT
cdr3_aa: CASSRNRQTDTQYF

clone_size: medium-sized
v_call: TRBV6-1
j_call: TRBJ1-2
d_call: .
cdr3_nt: TGTGCCAGCAGTGAATTCCCCTTTAGCTACACCTTC
cdr3_aa: CASSEFPFSYTF

clone_size: .
v_call: TRBV11-3
j_call: TRBJ2-6
d_call: .
cdr3_nt: TGTGCCAGCAGCGCTGGGGTCGGTGGGGCCAACGTCCTGACTTTC
cdr3_aa: CASSAGVGGANVLTF

clone_size: once
v_call: TRBV7-2
j_call: TRBJ1-6
d_call: .
cdr3_nt: TGTGCCAGCAGCTGGTGGGGGACACCCCTCCACTTT
cdr3_aa: CASSWWGTPLHF

clone_size: .
v_call: TRBV19
j_call: TRBJ2-5
d_call: .
cdr3_nt: TGTGCCAGTAGTATGGGCAGGGCAGAGACCCAGTACTTC
cdr3_aa: CASSMGRAETQYF

clone_size: .
v_call: TRBV2
j_call: TRBJ2-7
d_call: .
cdr3_nt: TGTGCCAGCAGGGTGGATGCTTACGAGCAGTACTTC
cdr3_aa: CASRVDAYEQYF

clone_size: .
v_call: TRBV5-4
j_call: TRBJ1-1
d_call: .
cdr3_nt: TGTGCCAGCAGCTTGCAGGGGATGAACACTGAAGCTTTCTTT
cdr3_aa: CASSLQGMNTEAFF

clone_size: .
v_call: TRBV5-1
j_call: TRBJ2-2
d_call: .
cdr3_nt: TGCGCCAGCAGCTTGGACGGGATCGGGGAGCTGTTTTTT
cdr3_aa: CASSLDGIGELFF

clone_size: .
v_call: TRBV5-6
j_call: TRBJ1-1
d_call: TRBD1
cdr3_nt: TGTGCCAGCAGCCTGCGGACAGGGGGATTCACTGAAGCTTTCTTT
cdr3_aa: CASSLRTGGFTEAFF

clone_size: .
v_call: TRBV9
j_call: TRBJ1-1
d_call: .
cdr3_nt: TGTGCCAGCAGCGCTGGCAACACTGAAGCTTTCTTT
cdr3_aa: CASSAGNTEAFF

clone_size: .
v_call: TRBV18
j_call: TRBJ1-1
d_call: TRBD1
cdr3_nt: TGTGCCAGCTCGCATTCGACAGGGGGGAACACTGAAGCTTTCTTT
cdr3_aa: CASSHSTGGNTEAFF

clone_size: .
v_call: TRBV10-1
j_call: TRBJ2-1
d_call: TRBD2
cdr3_nt: TGCGCCAGCAGTCTTACTAGCGGGAGCGATGAGCAGTTCTTC
cdr3_aa: CASSLTSGSDEQFF

clone_size: .
v_call: TRBV4-3
j_call: TRBJ2-7
d_call: .
cdr3_nt: TGCGCCAGCAGCCAAGAAGTTGGCGGTACCTACGAGCAGTACTTC
cdr3_aa: CASSQEVGGTYEQYF

clone_size: .
v_call: TRBV6-5
j_call: TRBJ2-1
d_call: TRBD2
cdr3_nt: TGTGCCAGCACCTCAGGACTAGGAAGGTGGGAGCAGTTCTTC
cdr3_aa: CASTSGLGRWEQFF

clone_size: .
v_call: TRBV10-1
j_call: TRBJ2-3
d_call: TRBD2
cdr3_nt: TGCGCCAGCAGTCCCTGGACTAGCGGGGTCACAGATACGCAGTATTTT
cdr3_aa: CASSPWTSGVTDTQYF

clone_size: .
v_call: TRBV4-1
j_call: TRBJ1-1
d_call: .
cdr3_nt: TGCGCCAGCAGCTTCGGAAACAACATGAACACTGAAGCTTTCTTT
cdr3_aa: CASSFGNNMNTEAFF

clone_size: once
v_call: TRBV27
j_call: TRBJ1-1
d_call: TRBD1
cdr3_nt: TGTGCCAGCAGTTCCCGGGACAGGGGGCCGAACACTGAAGCTTTCTTT
cdr3_aa: CASSSRDRGPNTEAFF

clone_size: .
v_call: TRBV29-1
j_call: TRBJ2-2
d_call: .
cdr3_nt: TGCAGCGTTGCAGTGGGGCCCCTGAACACCGGGGAGCTGTTTTTT
cdr3_aa: CSVAVGPLNTGELFF

clone_size: .
v_call: TRBV6-5
j_call: TRBJ2-1
d_call: .
cdr3_nt: TGTGCCAGCAGGGGGGTGTATGAGCAGTTCTTC
cdr3_aa: CASRGVYEQFF